The present T cell receptor (beta chain) was sequenced within a study of radiotherapy plus CTLA-4 blockade in lung cancer. The protocol was immunoSEQ multiplex PCR, while the TCRdb copy is restricted to in-frame clones and leaves out a portion. The sample contains around 77,000 clones, just under 75% of which appear only once. V dropped 0 bases and J dropped 5 bases, with 13 bases sitting between them. The germline CDR1 and CDR2 sequences are SGHTA and FQGNSA. The CDR3 is 15 residues long. The J gene is TRBJ1-1, the V gene TRBV7-2; weak D call: TRBD1 (6 bases). The source material was peripheral blood, sampled from a patient treated with radiotherapy plus ipilimumab. The receptor was derived from a human donor with non-small cell lung cancer whose response to radiotherapy plus ipilimumab could not be evaluated. CDR3 sequence: CASSLAGGGGTEAFF. For the CDR3, the DNA is TGTGCCAGCAGCTTAGCGGGGGGGGGCGGGACTGAAGCTTTCTTT.